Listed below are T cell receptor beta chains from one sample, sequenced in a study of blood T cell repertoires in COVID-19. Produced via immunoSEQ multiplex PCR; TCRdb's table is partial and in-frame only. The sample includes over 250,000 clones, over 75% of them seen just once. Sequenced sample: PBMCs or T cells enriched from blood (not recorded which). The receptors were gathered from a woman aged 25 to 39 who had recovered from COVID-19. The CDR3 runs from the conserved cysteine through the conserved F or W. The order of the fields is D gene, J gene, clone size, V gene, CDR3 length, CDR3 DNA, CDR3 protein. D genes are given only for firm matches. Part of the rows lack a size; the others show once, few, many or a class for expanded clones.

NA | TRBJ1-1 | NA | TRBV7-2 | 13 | TGTGCCAGCAGCTTAAACCAGGGGATGGAAGCTTTCTTT | CASSLNQGMEAFF
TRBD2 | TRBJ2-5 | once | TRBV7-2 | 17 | TGTGCCAGCAGCTTAGCGCCTAGCGGGACGATCCAAGAGACCCAGTACTTC | CASSLAPSGTIQETQYF
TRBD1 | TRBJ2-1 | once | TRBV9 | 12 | TGTGCCAGTGGGACAGGGGCCAATGAGCAGTTCTTC | CASGTGANEQFF
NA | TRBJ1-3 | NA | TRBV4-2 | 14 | TGTGCCAGCAGCCAAGATCCCCTTGGAAACACCATATATTTT | CASSQDPLGNTIYF
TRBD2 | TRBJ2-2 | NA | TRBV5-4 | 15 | TGTGCCAGCAGCCTAGGGACTACGAACACCGGGGAGCTGTTTTTT | CASSLGTTNTGELFF
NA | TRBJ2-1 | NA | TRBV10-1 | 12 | TGCGCCAGCAGTGAGTCGAGCGGTGAGCAGTTCTTC | CASSESSGEQFF
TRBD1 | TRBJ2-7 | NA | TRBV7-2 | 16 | TGTGCCAGCAGCTTAGAATTAACAGGGGGCTCCTACGAGCAGTACTTC | CASSLELTGGSYEQYF
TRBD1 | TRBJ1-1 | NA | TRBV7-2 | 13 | TGTGCCAGCACCCCTCAGGGGGACACTGAAGCTTTCTTT | CASTPQGDTEAFF
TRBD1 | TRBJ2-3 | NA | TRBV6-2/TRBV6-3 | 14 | TGTGCCAGCAGTCCGGGACAGGGGGCAGATACGCAGTATTTT | CASSPGQGADTQYF
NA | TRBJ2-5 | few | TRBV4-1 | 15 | TGCGCCAGCAGCCAATTGGCAGGGGAACAAGGGGGCCAGTACTTC | CASSQLAGEQGGQYF
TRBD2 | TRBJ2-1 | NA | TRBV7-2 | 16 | TGTGCCAGCAGCCCGCCCGGCGGGAGGGGCTACAATGAGCAGTTCTTC | CASSPPGGRGYNEQFF